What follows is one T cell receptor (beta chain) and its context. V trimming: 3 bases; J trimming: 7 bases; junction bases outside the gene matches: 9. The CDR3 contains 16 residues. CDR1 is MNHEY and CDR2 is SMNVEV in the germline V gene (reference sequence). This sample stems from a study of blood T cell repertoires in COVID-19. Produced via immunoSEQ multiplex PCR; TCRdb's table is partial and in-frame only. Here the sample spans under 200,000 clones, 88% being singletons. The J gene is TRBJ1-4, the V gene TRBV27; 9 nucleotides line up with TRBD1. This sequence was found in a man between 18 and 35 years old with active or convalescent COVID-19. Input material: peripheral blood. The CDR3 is CASSFRLTGGVEKLFF. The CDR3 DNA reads TGTGCCAGCAGTTTTCGATTGACAGGGGGTGTTGAAAAACTGTTTTTT.